The 9 T cell receptor beta chains in this list originate from one sample, sequenced in a study of cytomegalovirus exposure and HLA in healthy donors. PCR amplification relied on 60 Vbeta primers (plus 13 Jbeta primers). The protocol was immunoSEQ multiplex PCR, while the TCRdb copy is restricted to in-frame clones and leaves out a portion. The sample data list about 54,000 clones. Input material: PBMCs. Receptors originate from a woman aged 40-49 years in good health and CMV-seronegative.

The chain employs TRBV10-3 and TRBJ2-7, with D possibly TRBD1 on 6 matching bases. The CDR3 runs to 12 residues. Germline assignment: CDR1 ENHRY and CDR2 SYGVKD. With 8 bases removed from V and 5 bases from J, the gap between germline ends came to 13 bases. The CDR3 bases are TGTGCCATCGGGAAGACAGGCAACGAGCAGTACTTC. Translated: CAIGKTGNEQYF.

This sequence joins TRBV19 and TRBJ1-5; 8 bases align to TRBD1. The CDR3 spans 19 residues. Germline assignment: CDR1 LNHDA and CDR2 SQIVND (reference sequence). V was pared by 2 bases and J by 4 bases, with 16 bases of the junction left unmatched. This chain's CDR3 is CASSIYGTGGPSLNQPQHF. CDR3 coding DNA: TGTGCCAGTAGTATATACGGAACAGGGGGTCCCTCCCTTAATCAGCCCCAGCATTTT. Drawing the rest from reference TRBV19 and TRBJ1-5, the complete variable domain is DGGITQSPKYLFRKEGQNVTLSCEQNLNHDAMYWYRQDPGQGLRLIYYSQIVNDFQKGDIAEGYSVSREKKESFPLTVTSAQKNPTAFYLCASSIYGTGGPSLNQPQHFGDGTRLSIL.

This chain links TRBV5-1 with TRBJ2-7; D is unresolved. The V gene's germline CDR1 is SGHRS and CDR2 YFSETQ. The V end lost 0 bases, the J end lost 3 bases, and 16 bases lay between the germline ends. CDR3 length: 16 amino acids. CDR3 residues: CASSLDGEATLYEQYF. The CDR3 DNA reads as TGCGCCAGCAGCTTGGATGGAGAGGCTACACTCTACGAGCAGTACTTC.

J is TRBJ1-5 and V is TRBV6-6; tentatively, D is TRBD1 (6 bases). The CDR3 consists of 14 residues. Trimming pared 7 bases from V and 5 bases from J, leaving 15 bases between. Per germline, CDR1 MNHNY and CDR2 SVGAGI (reference sequence). CDR3 DNA: TGTGCCAGCATCGGACAGTTGCCCGATCAGCCCCAGCATTTT. Its protein product is CASIGQLPDQPQHF.

V is TRBV19 and J is TRBJ1-2; 7 positions agree with TRBD1. The germline V gene encodes CDR1 LNHDA and CDR2 SQIVND (reference sequence). V lost 4 bases to trimming and J lost 6 bases; unmatched junction nucleotides: 11. The CDR3 contains 15 residues. CDR3 region: CASSRVTGLSNGYTF. The CDR3 coding sequence is TGTGCCAGTAGTAGAGTGACAGGGCTTTCGAATGGCTACACCTTC.

The V call is TRBV6-6, the J call TRBJ2-7; TRBD2 agrees at 8 bases. CDR3 length: 15 residues. The J segment lost 4 bases and the V segment lost 5 bases, leaving 10 bases of the junction unmatched. The germline V gene has CDR1 MNHNY and CDR2 SVGAGI (reference sequence). CDR3 coding DNA: TGTGCCAGCAGTCCCGGGACTAGTCTTAAATACGAGCAGTACTTC. Residues: CASSPGTSLKYEQYF.

The genes are TRBV29-1 and TRBJ1-1, with 8 bases identical to TRBD1. Germline V gene lookup returns CDR1 SQVTM and CDR2 ANQGSEA. The J segment lost 4 bases and the V segment lost 3 bases, leaving 4 bases of the junction unmatched. The CDR3 contains 13 residues. CDR3 sequence reads: CSVDQGAPTEAFF. CDR3 bases: TGCAGCGTTGACCAGGGGGCCCCCACTGAAGCTTTCTTT.

The V call is TRBV5-1, the J call TRBJ2-1, with 7 bases that match TRBD2. V trimming: 7 bases; J trimming: 5 bases; junction bases outside the gene matches: 9. CDR3 size: 14 residues. Germline CDR1 and CDR2: SGHRS and YFSETQ. The CDR3 protein is CASGRWGRDNEQFF. CDR3 coding DNA: TGCGCCAGCGGTCGGTGGGGGAGGGACAATGAGCAGTTCTTC.

The genes are TRBV19 and TRBJ1-5, with TRBD1 matching over 9 bases. The CDR3 contains 14 residues. V shed 8 bases and J 7 bases; nucleotides not matched to a gene: 9. CDR1 and CDR2 (germline): LNHDA, SQIVND (reference sequence). The CDR3 DNA follows: TGTGCCAGTTCCGGGACAGGGTCTGGACAGCCCCAGCATTTT. Translation gives CASSGTGSGQPQHF.